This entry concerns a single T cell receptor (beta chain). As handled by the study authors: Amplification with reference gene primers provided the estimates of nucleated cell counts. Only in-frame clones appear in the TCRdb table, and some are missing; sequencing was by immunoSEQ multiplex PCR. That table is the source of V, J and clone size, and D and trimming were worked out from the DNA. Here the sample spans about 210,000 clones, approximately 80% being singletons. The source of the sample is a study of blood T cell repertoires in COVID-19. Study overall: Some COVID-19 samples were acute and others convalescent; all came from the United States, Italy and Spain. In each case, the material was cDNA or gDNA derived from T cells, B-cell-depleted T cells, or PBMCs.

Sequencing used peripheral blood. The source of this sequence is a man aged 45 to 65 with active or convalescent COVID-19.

The DNA of the CDR3 is TGTGCCAGCAGCCCCATCGACAGGGTCGGTGCTGAAGCTTTCTTT. Translated: CASSPIDRVGAEAFF. The V call is TRBV6-5, the J call TRBJ1-1; 7 bases are a match to TRBD1. The V segment lost 6 bases and the J segment 6 bases; nucleotides outside the gene matches: 13. Looked up from germline, CDR1 is MNHEY and CDR2 is SVGAGI. This CDR3 spans 15 amino acids.